Below, one T cell receptor (beta chain) is given with its context. The antigen it recognizes is unknown. No much larger clone exists at a distance of one base, and base qualities are not known. Counted from cysteine to phenylalanine, this CDR3 has 15 amino acids. Only the CDR3 region is kept as DNA, spanning 45 bases read in frame from base 1. Relative to germline, V is 2 bases shorter and J is 2 bases shorter, with 11 bases between their ends. The CDR1 and CDR2 encoded by the germline V gene are MGHDK and SYGVNS. The record originates from a study of T cell repertoires in cytomegalovirus infection (dated by TCRdb to the late 2010s). The study in broad terms: The peptide stimulations were aimed at well-studied HLA-B-restricted epitopes as well as recently identified HLA-C-restricted CMV epitopes, whose presentation resists viral immunomodulation. Donor HLA type was relevant to the analysis, because carriage of CMV infection together with the matching HLA type was indicated by public TCR beta signatures.

The treatment or condition label for this specimen denotes: in vitro stimulation with specific CMV peptide epitopes to enrich CMV-specific T cells. Study-level results and caveats: The ex vivo response was dominated by HLA-C-restricted CMV-specific TCR beta clonotypes, which also provided the single most frequent clonotype in two of eight donors. In both this cohort and an independent roughly 330-donor cohort, the cumulative frequency of public TCR beta family members distinguished carriers of CMV infection plus the relevant HLA type.

The sequencer listed for this sample is Illumina HiSeq 1500. TCRdb redid the processing of the public reads, applying fastp at Q25 and MiXCR, and retained in-frame beta chains. Entries are consolidated by CDR3 protein sequence, retaining the most common genes and DNA. A total of about 920,000 distinct CDR3 sequences appear in this sample, 30% to 40% of them only once. Jointly, the top ten make up 13% of the sample. The rearranged chain carries TRBV25-1 and TRBJ2-3; matching of 5 bases hints at TRBD2 as the D gene. Sequences were derived from cultured CD8+ T cells from PBMCs, sampled from culture after CMV antigen stimulation. The receptor was derived from a human donor in good health (CMV status not recorded). Some clones in this sample may be carry-over from other donors' samples. Here is the DNA: TGTGCCAGCAGTGAAACCAGCGGCTACACAGATACGCAGTATTTT. This translates into CASSETSGYTDTQYF.